This TCR beta chain was captured in a study of blood T cell repertoires in COVID-19. About the study: T cells, B-cell-depleted T cells, or PBMCs provided the cDNA or gDNA that served as material.

The junction had 6 bases not matched to a gene; V was cut back by 2 bases and J by 7 bases. CDR3 length: 15 amino acids. Using immunoSEQ multiplex PCR, the repertoire was profiled, and TCRdb retains in-frame clones only, with some absent. The table has a few hundred thousand clones, roughly nine tenths seen once. Sequenced sample: PBMCs or T cells enriched from blood (not recorded which). The clonotype originates from a young man who had recovered from COVID-19. The rearrangement joins TRBV23-1 to TRBJ2-1; TRBD2 matches 9 bases. TRBV23-1 is an ORF for which the function is uncertain. CDR3 sequence (DNA): TGCGCCAGCAGTCAAGCCCCGGGACTAGCAAATGAGCAGTTCTTC. This sequence encodes CASSQAPGLANEQFF.